Below are 9 T cell receptor beta chains sequenced from a single sample in a study of T cell changes during pregnancy in multiple sclerosis. Generated by immunoSEQ multiplex PCR, the TCRdb table keeps only in-frame clones and is missing some. Among 30,000 to 45,000 clones, 75% to 95% were seen once, and the ten largest hold around 10%. Sequences were derived from CD8+ T cells from peripheral blood mononuclear cells, sampled after pregnancy. The receptors here all came from a female donor with multiple sclerosis, enrolled in a pregnancy study.

The chain uses TRBV18 and TRBJ2-7; D is possibly TRBD1 (6 bases). V gave up 3 bases and J gave up 3 bases, with 15 bases separating them. Germline lookup yields CDR1 KGHSH and CDR2 LQKENI. The CDR3 consists of 15 residues. CDR3 residues: CASSPSQGIYYEQYF. CDR3 nucleotide sequence: TGTGCCAGCTCACCGTCCCAGGGGATCTACTACGAGCAGTACTTC.

The chain combines TRBV14 with TRBJ2-7; TRBD2 might be the D (5 bases). Trimming cost V 5 bases and J 6 bases, with 11 bases left between them. The length of the CDR3 is 12 residues. Germline CDR1 reads SGHDN; CDR2 reads FVKESK. The CDR3 coding sequence is TGTGCCAGCAGCATGGCGGGTCTCGAGCAGTACTTC. This translates into CASSMAGLEQYF. Full variable domain (missing parts from reference TRBV14 and TRBJ2-7): EAGVTQFPSHSVIEKGQTVTLRCDPISGHDNLYWYRRVMGKEIKFLLHFVKESKQDESGMPNNRFLAERTGGTYSTLKVQPAELEDSGVYFCASSMAGLEQYFGPGTRLTVT.

The J gene is TRBJ2-1, the V gene TRBV4-1; a possible D gene is TRBD1 (6 bases). CDR1 MGHRA and CDR2 YSYEKL come from the germline V gene. The CDR3 is 16 residues long. The V gene lost 3 bases and the J gene lost 6 bases, with 18 bases spanning the gap. The DNA of the CDR3 is TGCGCCAGCAGCCAGCAGTCGGGACATCTTGTCAATGAGCAGTTCTTC. This sequence encodes CASSQQSGHLVNEQFF.

The rearrangement joins TRBV28 to TRBJ2-4; a weak D match, TRBD2 (5 bases). CDR1 and CDR2 from the germline V gene are MDHEN and SYDVKM. The CDR3 covers 16 residues. Trimming removed 2 bases at V and 6 bases at J, with 17 bases between. The DNA of the CDR3 is TGTGCCAGCAGTTTAGGCCGGACTTCTTTCCCAAACATTCAGTACTTC. The encoded protein is CASSLGRTSFPNIQYF.

CDR3 nucleotides: TGTGCCAGCTCTCACCTTAGGCCTAGCGTGGCAGATACGCAGTATTTT. Translation gives CASSHLRPSVADTQYF. The chain carries TRBV18 and TRBJ2-3; tentative D call: TRBD2 (6 bases). CDR1 and CDR2 (germline): KGHSH, LQKENI. The V gene lost 6 bases and the J gene lost 4 bases, with 20 bases spanning the gap. The CDR3 is 16 residues long.

This chain's CDR3 is CAISAVLPGDTQYF. The CDR3 DNA follows: TGTGCCATCAGTGCGGTCCTGCCGGGAGATACGCAGTATTTT. The rearrangement links TRBV10-3 to TRBJ2-3; D is uncertain. CDR3 length equals 14 residues. The V end was cut by 4 bases, the J end by 5 bases, with 13 bases between. From germline, CDR1 is ENHRY and CDR2 SYGVKD.

This rearrangement joins TRBV9 to TRBJ2-7; 9 positions agree with TRBD2. The junction had 2 bases not matched to a gene; V was cut back by 3 bases and J by 7 bases. There are 12 residues in the CDR3. The germline CDR1 and CDR2 sequences are SGDLS and YYNGEE. This CDR3 is CASSGGGEEQYF. DNA for the CDR3: TGTGCCAGCAGCGGCGGGGGGGAAGAGCAGTACTTC.

The V gene is TRBV28, the J gene TRBJ2-3, with TRBD2 identical over 11 bases. The trim removed 3 bases at V and 0 bases at J, leaving 8 bases unmatched. The CDR3 extends over 18 amino acids. Per germline, CDR1 MDHEN and CDR2 SYDVKM. CDR3 region: CASSLGLAGGTSTDTQYF. CDR3 DNA sequence: TGTGCCAGCAGTTTGGGTCTAGCGGGGGGAACTAGCACAGATACGCAGTATTTT.

This chain connects TRBV6-4 to TRBJ2-2; TRBD1 might be the D (6 bases). Germline CDR1 is MRHNA and CDR2 is SNTAGT. Trimming left V 2 bases short and J 2 bases short, with 6 bases between. CDR3 size: 14 residues. Here the CDR3 DNA reads TGTGCCAGCAGTGACGGGACAAACACCGGGGAGCTGTTTTTT. Amino acid sequence: CASSDGTNTGELFF.